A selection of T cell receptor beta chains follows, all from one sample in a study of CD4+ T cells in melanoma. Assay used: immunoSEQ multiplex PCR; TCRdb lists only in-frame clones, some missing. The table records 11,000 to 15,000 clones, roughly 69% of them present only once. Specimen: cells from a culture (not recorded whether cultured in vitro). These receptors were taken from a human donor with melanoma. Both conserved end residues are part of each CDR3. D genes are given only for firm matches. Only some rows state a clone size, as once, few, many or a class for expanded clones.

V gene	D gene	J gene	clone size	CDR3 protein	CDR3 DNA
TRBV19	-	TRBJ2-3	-	CASSMIRGNTDTQYF	TGTGCCAGTAGTATGATAAGGGGTAACACAGATACGCAGTATTTT
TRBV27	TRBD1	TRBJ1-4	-	CASSLFPPRQGFYEKLFF	TGTGCCAGCAGTTTATTTCCCCCGCGACAGGGTTTTTATGAAAAACTGTTTTTT
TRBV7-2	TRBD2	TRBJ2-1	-	CASSSQPLAGYNEQFF	TGTGCCAGCAGCTCGCAACCTCTAGCGGGGTACAATGAGCAGTTCTTC
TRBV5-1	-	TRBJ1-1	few	CASSSKFQGGTEAFF	TGCGCCAGCAGCTCAAAGTTTCAAGGGGGCACTGAAGCTTTCTTT
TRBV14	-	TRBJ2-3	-	CASSYGTPGTDTQYF	TGTGCCAGCAGCTACGGGACCCCTGGCACAGATACGCAGTATTTT
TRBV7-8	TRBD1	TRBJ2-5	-	CASSQGTGEETQYF	TGTGCCAGCAGCCAAGGGACAGGAGAAGAGACCCAGTACTTC
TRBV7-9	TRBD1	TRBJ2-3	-	CASSRQGLDTQYF	TGTGCCAGCAGCAGACAGGGGTTGGATACGCAGTATTTT
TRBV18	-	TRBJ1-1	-	CASFPTRNTEAFF	TGTGCCAGCTTCCCGACCCGGAACACTGAAGCTTTCTTT
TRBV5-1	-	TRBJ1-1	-	CASRWAQENTEAFF	TGCGCCAGCAGGTGGGCTCAGGAGAACACTGAAGCTTTCTTT
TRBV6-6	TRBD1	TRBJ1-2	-	CASRQRDSNYGYTF	TGTGCCAGCAGGCAACGGGACAGTAACTATGGCTACACCTTC
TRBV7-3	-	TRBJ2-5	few	CASSLWAKETQYF	TGTGCCAGCAGCTTATGGGCTAAGGAGACCCAGTACTTC
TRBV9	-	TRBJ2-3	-	CASSVFPGGRGFTDTQYF	TGTGCCAGCAGCGTATTTCCAGGCGGACGCGGGTTCACAGATACGCAGTATTTT
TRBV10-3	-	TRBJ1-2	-	CAISESVLADRSAGYTF	TGTGCCATCAGTGAGTCGGTGTTAGCTGATAGGTCCGCTGGCTACACCTTC
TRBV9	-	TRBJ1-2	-	CASSGENYGYTF	TGTGCCAGCAGCGGAGAAAACTATGGCTACACCTTC
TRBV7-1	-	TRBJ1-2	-	CASSFLANYGYTF	TGTGCCAGCAGCTTTTTGGCTAACTATGGCTACACCTTC
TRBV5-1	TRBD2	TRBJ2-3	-	CASSLVGGGLTDTQYF	TGCGCCAGCAGCTTGGTAGGCGGGGGGCTCACAGATACGCAGTATTTT
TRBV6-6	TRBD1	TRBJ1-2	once	CASNDRGTADAYGYTF	TGTGCCAGCAACGACCGTGGGACAGCGGATGCCTATGGCTACACCTTC
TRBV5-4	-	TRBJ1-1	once	CASSLGIIEAFF	TGTGCCAGCAGCTTAGGGATCATTGAAGCTTTCTTT
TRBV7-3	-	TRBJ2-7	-	CASSLGASYEQYF	TGTGCCAGCAGCTTAGGGGCGTCCTACGAGCAGTACTTC
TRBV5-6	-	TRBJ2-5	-	CASSLGRFQETQYF	TGTGCCAGCAGCTTGGGGCGATTCCAAGAGACCCAGTACTTC
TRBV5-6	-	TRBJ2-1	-	CASSLTGIWSYNEQFF	TGTGCCAGCAGCTTGACCGGGATTTGGTCCTACAATGAGCAGTTCTTC
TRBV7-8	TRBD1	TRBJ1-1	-	CASSGQGYTEAFF	TGTGCCAGCAGCGGACAGGGTTACACTGAAGCTTTCTTT
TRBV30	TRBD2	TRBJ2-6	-	CAWRAKRIAGGPRSGANVLTF	TGTGCCTGGAGGGCCAAAAGGATAGCGGGGGGGCCCCGATCTGGGGCCAACGTCCTGACTTTC
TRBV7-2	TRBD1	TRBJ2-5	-	CASSLVQGVGETQYF	TGTGCCAGCAGCTTAGTCCAGGGGGTCGGAGAGACCCAGTACTTC
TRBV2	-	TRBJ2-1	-	CASSEVLQGNEQFF	TGTGCCAGCAGTGAAGTCTTACAGGGCAATGAGCAGTTCTTC
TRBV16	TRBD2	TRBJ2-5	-	CASSQYKRGPQETQYF	TGTGCCAGCAGCCAATATAAGCGGGGGCCACAAGAGACCCAGTACTTC
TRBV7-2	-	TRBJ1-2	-	CASSLPGTGGYTF	TGTGCCAGCAGCTTACCAGGGACTGGTGGCTACACCTTC
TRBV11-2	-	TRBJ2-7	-	CASSRNSRNSYEQYF	TGTGCCAGCAGCCGGAACTCCCGGAACTCCTACGAGCAGTACTTC
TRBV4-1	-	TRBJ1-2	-	CASSQEGSPPNYGYTF	TGCGCCAGCAGCCAAGAGGGCTCCCCGCCAAACTATGGCTACACCTTC
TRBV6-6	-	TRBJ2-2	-	CASQKYTNTGELFF	TGTGCCTCCCAGAAGTACACGAACACCGGGGAGCTGTTTTTT
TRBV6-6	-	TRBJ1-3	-	CASSYKPRSGNTIYF	TGTGCCAGCAGTTATAAGCCACGCTCTGGAAACACCATATATTTT
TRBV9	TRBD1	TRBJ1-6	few	CATSSGTGNSPLHF	TGTGCCACGTCCTCCGGGACAGGGAATTCACCCCTCCACTTT
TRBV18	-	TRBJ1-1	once	CASSRLAAGLDTEAFF	TGTGCCAGCTCACGGCTTGCAGCGGGGCTCGACACTGAAGCTTTCTTT
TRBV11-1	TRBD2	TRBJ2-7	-	CASSLVSGTTSYEQYF	TGTGCCAGCAGCTTAGTATCAGGGACTACAAGCTACGAGCAGTACTTC
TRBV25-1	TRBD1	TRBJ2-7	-	CASSPSPGQGPYEQYF	TGTGCCAGCAGTCCGTCACCGGGACAGGGCCCGTACGAGCAGTACTTC
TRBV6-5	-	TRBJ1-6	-	CASSYSFRDSPLHF	TGTGCCAGCAGTTACTCGTTCAGGGACTCACCCCTCCACTTT
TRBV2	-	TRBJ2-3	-	CASRLTGTGGGTDTQYF	TGTGCCAGCAGGTTAACCGGGACCGGAGGAGGCACAGATACGCAGTATTTT
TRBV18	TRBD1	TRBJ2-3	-	CASSPRGQGPDTQYF	TGTGCCAGCTCACCAAGGGGACAGGGACCAGATACGCAGTATTTT
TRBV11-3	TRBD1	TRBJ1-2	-	CASSLTGHGYTF	TGTGCCAGCAGCCTGACAGGGCATGGCTACACCTTC
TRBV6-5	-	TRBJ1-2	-	CASSQGTLSGYTF	TGTGCCAGCAGTCAGGGGACCCTAAGTGGCTACACCTTC
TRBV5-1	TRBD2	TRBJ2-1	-	CASSLVASGYNEQFF	TGCGCCAGCAGCTTGGTTGCTAGCGGATACAATGAGCAGTTCTTC
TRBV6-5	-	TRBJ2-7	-	CATSEQGGWREQYF	TGTGCCACCTCCGAACAGGGCGGGTGGCGCGAGCAGTACTTC
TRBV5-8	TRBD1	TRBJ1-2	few	CASSAGGSPTYGYTF	TGTGCCAGCAGCGCAGGGGGTAGCCCTACCTATGGCTACACCTTC
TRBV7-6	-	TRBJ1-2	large	CASSPELTGLASGYTF	TGTGCCAGCAGCCCGGAACTGACAGGTCTCGCTTCTGGCTACACCTTC
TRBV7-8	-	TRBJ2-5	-	CASSLWETQYF	TGTGCCAGCAGCTTATGGGAGACCCAGTACTTC
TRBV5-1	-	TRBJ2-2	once	CASSLDPSGYTGELFF	TGCGCCAGCAGCTTGGACCCATCAGGGTACACCGGGGAGCTGTTTTTT
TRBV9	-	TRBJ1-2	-	CASSLQPQAFYGYTF	TGTGCCAGCAGCTTACAGCCCCAGGCGTTCTATGGCTACACCTTC
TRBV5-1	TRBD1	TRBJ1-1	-	CASSFNPGQGARTEAFF	TGCGCCAGCAGCTTTAATCCGGGACAGGGGGCGCGCACTGAAGCTTTCTTT
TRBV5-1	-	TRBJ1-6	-	CASSLDRNSPLHF	TGCGCCAGCAGCTTGGACAGAAATTCACCCCTCCACTTT
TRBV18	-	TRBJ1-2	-	CASSPPSSDYGYTF	TGTGCCAGCTCACCACCTTCGTCAGACTATGGCTACACCTTC
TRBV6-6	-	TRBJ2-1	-	CATRGTYNEQFF	TGTGCAACTAGGGGAACCTACAATGAGCAGTTCTTC
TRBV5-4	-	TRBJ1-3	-	CASSQGTSGGNTIYF	TGTGCCAGCAGCCAAGGGACCTCGGGCGGAAACACCATATATTTT
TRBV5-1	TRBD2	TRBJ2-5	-	CASSRRLAGKETQYF	TGCGCCAGCAGCCGTCGACTAGCGGGGAAGGAGACCCAGTACTTC
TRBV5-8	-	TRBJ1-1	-	CASSLRGADTEAFF	TGTGCCAGCAGCCTACGGGGGGCGGACACTGAAGCTTTCTTT